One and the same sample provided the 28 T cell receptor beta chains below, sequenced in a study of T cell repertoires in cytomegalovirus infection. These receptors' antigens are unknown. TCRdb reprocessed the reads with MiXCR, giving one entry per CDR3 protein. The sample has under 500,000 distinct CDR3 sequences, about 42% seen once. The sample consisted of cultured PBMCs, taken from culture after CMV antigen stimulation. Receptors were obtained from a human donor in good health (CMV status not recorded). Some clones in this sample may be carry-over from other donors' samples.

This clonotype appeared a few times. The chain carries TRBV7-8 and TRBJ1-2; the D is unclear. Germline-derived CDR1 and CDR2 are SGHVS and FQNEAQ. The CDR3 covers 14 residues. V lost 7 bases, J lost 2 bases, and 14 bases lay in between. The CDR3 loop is CASTAGVDNYGYTF. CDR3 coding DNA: TGTGCCAGCACCGCTGGGGTGGACAACTATGGCTACACCTTC.

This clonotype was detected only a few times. CDR3 amino acids: CASSILSGGSYEQFF. In DNA form, the CDR3 reads TGTGCCAGCAGCATCCTCAGCGGGGGGTCATATGAGCAGTTCTTC. The V call is TRBV7-2, the J call TRBJ2-1; 9 bases map to TRBD2. Germline V lookup: CDR1 SGHTA, CDR2 FQGNSA. V lost 5 bases and J lost 8; bases outside the gene matches: 10. The length of the CDR3 is 15 residues.

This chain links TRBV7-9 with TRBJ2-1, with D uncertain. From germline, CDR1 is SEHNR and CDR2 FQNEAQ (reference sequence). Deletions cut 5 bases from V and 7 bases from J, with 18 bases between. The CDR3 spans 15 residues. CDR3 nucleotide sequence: TGTGCCAGCAGCCTGGAAGGGCTACCAGGAAATGAGCAGTTCTTC. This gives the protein CASSLEGLPGNEQFF.

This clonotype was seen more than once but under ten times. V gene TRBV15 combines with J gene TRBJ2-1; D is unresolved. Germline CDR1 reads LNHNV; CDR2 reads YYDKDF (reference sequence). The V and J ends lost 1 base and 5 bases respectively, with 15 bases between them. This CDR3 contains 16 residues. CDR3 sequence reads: CATSRADQTIDNEQFF. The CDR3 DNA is TGTGCCACCAGCAGAGCTGACCAGACCATAGACAATGAGCAGTTCTTC.

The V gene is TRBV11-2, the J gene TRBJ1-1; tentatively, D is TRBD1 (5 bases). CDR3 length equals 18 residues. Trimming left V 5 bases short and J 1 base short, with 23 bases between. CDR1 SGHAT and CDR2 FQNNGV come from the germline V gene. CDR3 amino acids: CASSGDLWAGTANTEAFF. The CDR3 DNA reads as TGTGCCAGCAGCGGTGATTTATGGGCCGGGACGGCGAACACTGAAGCTTTCTTT.

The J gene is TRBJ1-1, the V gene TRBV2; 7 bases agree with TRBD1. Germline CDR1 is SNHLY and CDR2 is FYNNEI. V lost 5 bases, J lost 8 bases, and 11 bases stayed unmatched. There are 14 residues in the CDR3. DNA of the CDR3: TGTGCCAGCAGTCCGGGACAGTCGATGGTGGAAGCTTTCTTT. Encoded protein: CASSPGQSMVEAFF.

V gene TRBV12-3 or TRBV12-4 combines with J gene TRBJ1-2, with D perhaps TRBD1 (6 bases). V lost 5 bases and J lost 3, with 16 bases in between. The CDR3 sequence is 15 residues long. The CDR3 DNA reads TGTGCCAGCAGTAAACCTGGGGGGGGGCACTATGGCTACACCTTC. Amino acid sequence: CASSKPGGGHYGYTF.

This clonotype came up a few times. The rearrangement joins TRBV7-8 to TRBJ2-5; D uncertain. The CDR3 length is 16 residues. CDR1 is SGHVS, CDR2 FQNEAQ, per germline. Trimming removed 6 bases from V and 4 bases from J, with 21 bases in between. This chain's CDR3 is CASRPRASLWLETQYF. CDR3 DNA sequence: TGTGCCAGCAGGCCCCGAGCAAGTTTGTGGCTAGAGACCCAGTACTTC.

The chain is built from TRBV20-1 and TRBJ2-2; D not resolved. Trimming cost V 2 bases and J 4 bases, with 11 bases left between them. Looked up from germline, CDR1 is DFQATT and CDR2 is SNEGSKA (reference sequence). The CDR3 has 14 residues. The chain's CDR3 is CSARQVSGTGELFF. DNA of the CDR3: TGCAGTGCTAGACAGGTGTCGGGCACCGGGGAGCTGTTTTTT.

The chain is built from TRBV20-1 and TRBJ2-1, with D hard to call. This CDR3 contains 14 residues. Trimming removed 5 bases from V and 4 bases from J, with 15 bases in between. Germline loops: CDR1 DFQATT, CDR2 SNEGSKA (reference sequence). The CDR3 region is CSALTAQNYNEQFF. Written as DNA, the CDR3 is TGCAGTGCTCTGACTGCCCAGAATTACAATGAGCAGTTCTTC.

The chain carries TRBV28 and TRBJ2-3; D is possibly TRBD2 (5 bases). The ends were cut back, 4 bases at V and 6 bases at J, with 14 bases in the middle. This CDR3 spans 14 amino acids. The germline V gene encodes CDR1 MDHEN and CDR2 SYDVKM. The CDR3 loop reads CASSSRGLADTQYF. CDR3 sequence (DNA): TGTGCCAGCAGTTCCCGCGGACTGGCGGATACGCAGTATTTT.

DNA of the CDR3: TGTGCCACCGGGACATCCTACGAGCAGTACTTC. This encodes CATGTSYEQYF. This sequence joins TRBV24-1 and TRBJ2-7; a possible D gene is TRBD1 (6 bases). CDR3 size: 11 residues. V lost 9 bases to trimming and J lost 1 base, with 6 bases between them. Germline-derived CDR1 and CDR2 are KGHDR and SFDVKD.

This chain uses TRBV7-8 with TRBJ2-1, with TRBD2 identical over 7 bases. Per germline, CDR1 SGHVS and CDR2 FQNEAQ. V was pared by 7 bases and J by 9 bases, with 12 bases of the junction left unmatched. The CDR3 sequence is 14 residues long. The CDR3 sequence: CASNMGGWSVEQFF. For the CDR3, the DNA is TGTGCCAGCAACATGGGGGGGTGGTCAGTTGAGCAGTTCTTC.

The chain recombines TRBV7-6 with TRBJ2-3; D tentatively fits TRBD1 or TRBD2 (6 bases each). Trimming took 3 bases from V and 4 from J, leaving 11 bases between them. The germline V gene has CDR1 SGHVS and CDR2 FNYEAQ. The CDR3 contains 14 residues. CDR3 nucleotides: TGTGCCAGCAGCTTCGGGGGACAAGCAGATACGCAGTATTTT. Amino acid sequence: CASSFGGQADTQYF.

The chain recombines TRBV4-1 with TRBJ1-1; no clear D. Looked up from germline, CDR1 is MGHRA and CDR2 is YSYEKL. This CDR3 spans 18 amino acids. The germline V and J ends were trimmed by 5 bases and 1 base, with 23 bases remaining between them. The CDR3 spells CASSTKLTDGIGNTEAFF. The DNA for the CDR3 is TGCGCCAGCAGCACCAAGCTCACCGACGGAATTGGGAACACTGAAGCTTTCTTT.

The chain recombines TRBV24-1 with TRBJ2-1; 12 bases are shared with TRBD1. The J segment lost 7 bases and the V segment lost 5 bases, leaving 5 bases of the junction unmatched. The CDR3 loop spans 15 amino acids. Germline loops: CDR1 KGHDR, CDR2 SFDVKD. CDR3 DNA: TGTGCCACCAGTGCCGGGACAGGGGGCGGGAATGAGCAGTTCTTC. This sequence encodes CATSAGTGGGNEQFF.

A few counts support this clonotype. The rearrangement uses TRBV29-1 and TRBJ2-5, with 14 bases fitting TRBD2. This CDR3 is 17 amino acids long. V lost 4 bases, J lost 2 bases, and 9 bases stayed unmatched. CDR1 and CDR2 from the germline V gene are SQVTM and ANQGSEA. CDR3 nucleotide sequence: TGCAGCGTTGCGCGGACTAGCGGGGGGCCGGCGCAAGAGACCCAGTACTTC. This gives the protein CSVARTSGGPAQETQYF.

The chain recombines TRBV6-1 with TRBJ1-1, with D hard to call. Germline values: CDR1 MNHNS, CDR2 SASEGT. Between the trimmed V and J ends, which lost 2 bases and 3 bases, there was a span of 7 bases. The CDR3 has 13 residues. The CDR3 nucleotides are TGTGCCAGCAGTGAAATGTTGCACACTGAAGCTTTCTTT. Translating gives CASSEMLHTEAFF.

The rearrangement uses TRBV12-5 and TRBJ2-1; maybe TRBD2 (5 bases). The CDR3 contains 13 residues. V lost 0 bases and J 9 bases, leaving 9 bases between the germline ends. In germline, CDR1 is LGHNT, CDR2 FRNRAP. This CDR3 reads CASGLVLEGEQFF. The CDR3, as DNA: TGTGCTAGTGGTTTGGTACTCGAGGGTGAGCAGTTCTTC.

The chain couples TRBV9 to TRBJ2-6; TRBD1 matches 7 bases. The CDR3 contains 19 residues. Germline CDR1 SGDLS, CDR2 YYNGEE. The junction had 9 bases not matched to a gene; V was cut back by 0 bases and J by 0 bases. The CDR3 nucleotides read TGTGCCAGCAGCGTAGCCCTCGGGACAGCCTCCTCTGGGGCCAACGTCCTGACTTTC. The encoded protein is CASSVALGTASSGANVLTF.

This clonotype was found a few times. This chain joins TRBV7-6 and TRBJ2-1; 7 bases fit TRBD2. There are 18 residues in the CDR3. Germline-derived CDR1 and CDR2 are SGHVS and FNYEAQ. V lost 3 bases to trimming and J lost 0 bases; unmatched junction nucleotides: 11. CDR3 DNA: TGTGCCAGCAGCTTTTCCCGAACTAGCGACAGCTCCTACAATGAGCAGTTCTTC. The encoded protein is CASSFSRTSDSSYNEQFF. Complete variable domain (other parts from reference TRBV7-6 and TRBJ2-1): GAGVSQSPRYKVTKRGQDVALRCDPISGHVSLYWYRQALGQGPEFLTYFNYEAQQDKSGLPNDRFSAERPEGSISTLTIQRTEQRDSAMYRCASSFSRTSDSSYNEQFFGPGTRLTVL.

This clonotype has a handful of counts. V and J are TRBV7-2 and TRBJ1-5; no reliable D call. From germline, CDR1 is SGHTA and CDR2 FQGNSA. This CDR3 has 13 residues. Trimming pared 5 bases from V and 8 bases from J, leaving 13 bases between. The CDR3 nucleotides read TGTGCCAGCAGCCGGCGGGCCGGGGAGCCCCAGCATTTT. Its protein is CASSRRAGEPQHF.

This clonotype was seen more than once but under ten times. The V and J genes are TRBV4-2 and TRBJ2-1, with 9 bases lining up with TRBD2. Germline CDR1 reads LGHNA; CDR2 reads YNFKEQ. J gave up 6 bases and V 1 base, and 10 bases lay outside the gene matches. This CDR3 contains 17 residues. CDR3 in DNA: TGTGCCAGCAGCCAAGTTGGCGGGAGGGACGGGAGCAATGAGCAGTTCTTC. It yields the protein CASSQVGGRDGSNEQFF.

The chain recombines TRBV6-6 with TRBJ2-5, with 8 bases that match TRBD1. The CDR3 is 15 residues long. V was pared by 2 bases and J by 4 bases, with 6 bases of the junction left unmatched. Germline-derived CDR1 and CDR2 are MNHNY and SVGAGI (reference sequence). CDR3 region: CASSYPGQGIETQYF. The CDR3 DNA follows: TGTGCCAGCAGTTACCCAGGACAGGGAATAGAGACCCAGTACTTC.

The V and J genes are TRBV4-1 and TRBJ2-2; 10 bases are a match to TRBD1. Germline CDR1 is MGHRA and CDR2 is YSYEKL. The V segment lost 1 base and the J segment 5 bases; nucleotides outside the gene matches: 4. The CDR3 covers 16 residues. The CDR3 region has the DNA TGCGCCAGCAGCCAAGGGACAGGGGGACGTACCGGGGAGCTGTTTTTT. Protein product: CASSQGTGGRTGELFF.

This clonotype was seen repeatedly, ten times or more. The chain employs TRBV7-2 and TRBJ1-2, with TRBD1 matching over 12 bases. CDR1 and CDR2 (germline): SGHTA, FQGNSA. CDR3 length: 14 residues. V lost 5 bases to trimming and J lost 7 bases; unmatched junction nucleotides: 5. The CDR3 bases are TGTGCCAGCAGCCTGGGACAGGGGGCGCTTGGCTACACCTTC. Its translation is CASSLGQGALGYTF.

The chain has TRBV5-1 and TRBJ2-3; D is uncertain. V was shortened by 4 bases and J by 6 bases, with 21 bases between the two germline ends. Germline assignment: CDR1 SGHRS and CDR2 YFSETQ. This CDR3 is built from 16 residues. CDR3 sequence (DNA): TGCGCCAGCAGCAGCCGTGATGCCACGTTCGGGGATACGCAGTATTTT. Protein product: CASSSRDATFGDTQYF.

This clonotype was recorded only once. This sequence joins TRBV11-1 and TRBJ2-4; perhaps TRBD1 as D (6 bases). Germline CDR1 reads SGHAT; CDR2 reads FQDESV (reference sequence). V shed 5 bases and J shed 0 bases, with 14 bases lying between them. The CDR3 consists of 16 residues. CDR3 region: CASSRGTSRAKNIQYF. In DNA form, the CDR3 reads TGTGCCAGCAGCCGTGGGACAAGTCGAGCCAAAAACATTCAGTACTTC.